This record looks at one T cell receptor (beta chain) sequence and its context. In its sample, this clone was seen once. What this receptor recognizes is not known. Within one base of it there is no much larger clone, and no base qualities were kept. The library was generated by the immunoSEQ multiplex PCR assay. For the multiplex PCR, a mixture combining 60 forward primers for TCR Vbeta segments and 13 reverse primers for TCR Jbeta segments was used. The CDR3 region of rearranged TCR beta genes was amplified from genomic DNA by a multiplex PCR assay. The amplified TCR beta libraries were sequenced on the Illumina HiSeq System as 87-base-pair reads. In the authors' own workflow: Across the roughly 600 repertoires, a later analysis counted 75 million to 90 million unique TCR beta chains, 9.5 million to 13 million of which were shared by at least two donors. Raw reads were error-corrected and collapsed into unique sequences with a nearest-neighbor algorithm that merged closely related sequences to remove PCR and sequencing errors. Alignment of CDR3 sequences to IMGT reference sequences was used to assign V, D and J gene segments. For a sequence to be retained, a match of at least six nucleotides was required to both a V gene segment and a J gene segment. Rearrangements were called productive when the CDR3 lacked stop codons and stayed in frame with V and J; all others were non-productive. Following IMGT convention, CDR3 was defined as the stretch from the second conserved V-encoded cysteine to the conserved J-encoded phenylalanine. In an earlier analysis of 587 of the donors, sequences lacking an unambiguous match to a single V gene segment were excluded. In an earlier analysis of several hundred of the donors, V segments were called functional above 56.7% productive rearrangements and were called segregating when the between-donor standard deviation exceeded 5%. A statistical classification framework was built to diagnose cytomegalovirus status from the catalog of TCR beta chain sequences. In a later analysis, TCR nucleotide sequences were compared against IMGT/GENE-DB human TR gene sequences so that V and J genes could be assigned. A later analysis assigned CDR3 sequences and most-parsimonious VDJ recombination scenarios with the TCRdist pipeline. In a later analysis, every TCR beta chain was defined by the combination of its CDR3 amino acid sequence and its V-gene family, and reads without a unique V-gene family were dropped. To address suspected cross-contamination and a sequencing artifact, a later analysis removed roughly 640 highly shared, low-generation-probability nucleotide sequences. In a later analysis, a clonal expansion index for each public chain was calculated from normalized within-repertoire ranks of inferred template counts. A later analysis computed generation probabilities with a VDJ recombination model fitted to out-of-frame rearrangements, and checked the results against IGoR. In a later analysis, hypergeometric tests were used to score TCR-TCR, TCR-HLA and TCR-CMV co-occurrence, with a repertoire-size bias correction applied to TCR pairs. A later analysis estimated false discovery rates by permuting HLA or CMV assignments 20 times. In a later analysis, co-occurring TCRs were grouped with DBSCAN, and TCRdist sequence similarity was added when clustering was performed within HLA-allele-positive subsets. Repertoires with fewer than 30,000 or more than 120,000 public chains, plus five repertoires with anomalous nucleotide sharing, were excluded from co-occurrence clustering. Held by TCRdb, this immuneACCESS table contains in-frame sequences only and omits some clones. Under half of the omission traces to an unresolved V gene where checked; the cause of the rest is unknown. V, J and clone size are those of that table, while D and trimming were read from the DNA. The sample records some 120,000 clones, approximately 87% of which are singletons. 15% to 20% of the sample rests with the top ten.

A distance of 16 bases separates the germline ends of V and J, which lose 2 bases and 3 bases respectively. CDR1 and CDR2 are drawn from the germline V gene: MGHRA, YSYEKL. Including the terminal cysteine and phenylalanine, the CDR3 comprises 16 residues. Only the CDR3 part of the read is kept: 48 bases, read in frame from the first base. These data originate in a study of cytomegalovirus exposure and HLA in healthy donors (dated 2017 in TCRdb). Background for the entire study: According to an earlier analysis of several hundred of the donors, about 179 million T cells yielded 90 million to 140 million unique TCR beta sequences and more than 250 Gb of sequence data. All discovery cohort repertoires had been generated on a single sequencing platform. Genome-wide SNP genotypes for about three fifths of the roughly 670 donors were used in a later genetic analysis, which treated that subset as a discovery cohort. Alongside the repertoire data, information on donor age, sex, ethnicity and CMV serostatus was compiled. An early release that covered 500 to 800 HLA-typed donors contained approximately 300 gigabases of sequencing data and about 93 million unique TCR sequences. To predict cytomegalovirus infection status, the study brought together high-throughput TCR immunosequencing, statistical association of individual TCRs with disease status, and machine learning. The study aimed to test whether cataloging public T cell receptors could reveal signatures of past pathogen exposure. Of the 398 genotyped donors, approximately 80% fell in the genetic ancestry cluster associated with self-reported Caucasian donors. In an earlier analysis of roughly 580 of the donors, high-throughput TCR beta sequencing was used to judge whether each TCR beta V gene segment behaved as functional or pseudogenic. A separate validation cohort of 100 to 150 different subjects was used in addition to the approximately 700-subject first cohort. On average, around 230,000 unique TCR beta nucleotide sequences were sequenced per donor among roughly 430 genotyped donors of the cohort, with about 17% of those sequences being non-productive. Using immunosequencing, the study profiled T cell repertoires from 550 to 750 subjects and related those repertoires to cytomegalovirus serostatus. Class I and class II HLA loci were covered by the typing at four-digit resolution. Because of strong linkage in the cohort, roughly five DR-DQ haplotypes were treated as single units for association and clustering. The later analysis used no new phenotypic data to find candidate immune exposures, relying instead on TCR beta sequences and their occurrence across donors. The number of typed donors differed by locus: about 620-630 for A, B, C, DRB1 and DQB1; 500 to 550 for DQA1; 606 for DPA1; and around 470 for DPB1. In a later analysis, previously published TCR beta repertoires from more than 500 donors were re-analyzed and high-resolution HLA genotyping was added so that TCR occurrence patterns could be studied. Findings and caveats that apply to the study as a whole: When HLA alleles, especially DR and DQ, strongly co-occurred, TCR associations were difficult to assign to individual alleles. Broadly in line with IMGT annotations, most TCR beta V segments showed up in productive rearrangements about 87% or about 30% of the time in an earlier analysis of several hundred of the donors. In a later analysis, HLA-associated TCR beta chains were found to be more clonally expanded and to have lower generation probabilities than equally common non-associated chains. HLA typing was unavailable for some donors at each locus, so association tests used only the typed subset. A later analysis found that TCR association rates varied across HLA loci, with DRB1 alleles showing the most associated TCRs and HLA-C alleles the fewest. Correlated functional status among segregating V segments might be attributable to linkage disequilibrium, but an unknown experimental factor could not be ruled out. A later genetic analysis reported fewer N-insertions in productive TCRs among donors in an Asian-associated ancestry cluster than the approximately 700-donor mean. Only TCR beta chains were sequenced in this cohort, and the absence of alpha or paired-chain data limited detectable features. A further reported finding was that TCR beta sequences accurately predicted the HLA-A and HLA-B alleles for most subjects in the first cohort. Some IMGT-functional V segments, including TRBV6-2 and TRBV6-3, could not be distinguished by the 87-base-pair reads and were therefore excluded. Several of the top co-occurrence clusters appeared to be linked to parvovirus B19, influenza, CMV and Epstein-Barr virus, according to a later analysis. Most TCR sequences were seen in very few donors, while some public TCRs were found in many individuals. Immune exposure information for the cohort was limited to CMV serostatus. The authors suggested that the approach could potentially be extended to other disease states and immunological phenotypes. The earlier analysis of approximately 560 of the donors excluded 15 to 20 rarely observed V segments, including chromosome 9 orphons, because counts were too low. A cluster of highly shared sequence variants was judged likely to be a technical artifact of the sequencing pipeline. In a later genetic analysis, a missense DCLRE1C variant was associated with V-gene and J-gene trimming of TCR beta chains, and the association was replicated in an independent cohort. In vitro tests confirmed that a few of the cytomegalovirus-associated TCR beta chains recognize cytomegalovirus antigens. A later analysis associated 17,000 or so TCR beta sequences with specific HLA alleles at a false discovery rate of 0.05. The presence/absence analyses assumed that sequencing depth was roughly uniform across donors, and that assumption may not be true. In the study, 150 to 200 TCR beta chains were listed as associated with cytomegalovirus. A later analysis found that most CMV-associated TCR beta chains appeared HLA-restricted, with HLA associations seemingly driven largely by CMV exposure. The classifier was reported to diagnose cytomegalovirus status with high specificity and sensitivity in both the original and validation cohorts.

The cohort was made up of under 800 healthy bone marrow donors. At the time of sampling, all cohort members were nominally healthy, though unrecorded immune exposures were likely present. The donor tested CMV seropositive, placing the donor among the 250 to 350 seropositive members of the cohort. A peripheral blood sample was provided by each donor, and peripheral blood mononuclear cells were used for TCR beta sequencing. Genomic DNA extraction from the blood cell samples was performed with the Qiagen DNeasy Blood Extraction Kit. Sequencing input: PBMCs. This chain joins TRBV4-1 to TRBJ1-1, with a tentative D gene TRBD1 over 6 matching bases. This receptor was obtained from a man aged 18 to 30 in good health and CMV-seropositive. The DNA sequence is TGCGCCAGCAGCCAACGGGGGGGGCGCGGTGACACTGAAGCTTTCTTT. It is translated as CASSQRGGRGDTEAFF.